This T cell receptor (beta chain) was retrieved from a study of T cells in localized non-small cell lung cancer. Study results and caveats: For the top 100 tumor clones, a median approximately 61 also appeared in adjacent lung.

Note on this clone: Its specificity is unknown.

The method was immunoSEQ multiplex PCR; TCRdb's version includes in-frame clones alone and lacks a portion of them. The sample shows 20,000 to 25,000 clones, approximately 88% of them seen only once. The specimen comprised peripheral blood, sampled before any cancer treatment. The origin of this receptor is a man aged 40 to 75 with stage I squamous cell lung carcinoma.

CDR3: CASSLEGRQGRGYTF. The CDR3 coding sequence is TGCGCCAGCAGCTTGGAGGGGCGACAGGGGAGAGGCTACACCTTC. The chain recombines TRBV5-1 with TRBJ1-2; 8 nucleotides agree with TRBD1. Trimming took 0 bases from V and 8 from J; bases not matched to a gene: 9. Germline values: CDR1 SGHRS, CDR2 YFSETQ. The CDR3 runs 15 residues.